Listed below are T cell receptor beta chains from one sample, sequenced in a study of beta chain features in type 1 diabetes. Here immunoSEQ multiplex PCR was the method, and the copy in TCRdb shows in-frame clones only, minus some. The sample carries some 350,000 clones, around a tenth recorded once. Material for sequencing was central memory CD4+ T cells from blood. Source of these receptors: a man under 40 with type 1 diabetes. The conserved cysteine and the conserved F or W are not part of the CDR3 here. Clone size is shown for a subset of rows, as once, few, many or a class of expanded clone.

clone size: few; J gene: TRBJ2-5; CDR3 length: 12; V gene: TRBV7-9; CDR3 protein: ASSLGQVQETQY
clone size: few; J gene: TRBJ2-2; CDR3 length: 14; V gene: TRBV7-8; CDR3 protein: ASSGGTSGRAGELF
clone size: -; J gene: TRBJ2-1; CDR3 length: 18; V gene: TRBV30; CDR3 protein: AWSVDSGRDPPSSYNEQF
clone size: -; J gene: TRBJ1-1; CDR3 length: 12; V gene: TRBV7-7; CDR3 protein: ASSLGQGSTEAF
clone size: few; J gene: TRBJ1-5; CDR3 length: 11; V gene: TRBV6-5; CDR3 protein: ASRDSDNRPQH
clone size: -; J gene: TRBJ2-7; CDR3 length: 15; V gene: TRBV5-1; CDR3 protein: ASRPNPGTSGRYEQY
clone size: few; J gene: TRBJ2-7; CDR3 length: 11; V gene: TRBV6-6; CDR3 protein: ASSNDRGYEQY
clone size: many; J gene: TRBJ2-1; CDR3 length: 13; V gene: TRBV7-9; CDR3 protein: ASSFVPSEGNEQF
clone size: -; J gene: TRBJ2-1; CDR3 length: 14; V gene: TRBV27; CDR3 protein: ASSPLGRSSYNEQF
clone size: -; J gene: TRBJ2-1; CDR3 length: 12; V gene: TRBV4-1; CDR3 protein: ASSLGPGNNEQF
clone size: few; J gene: TRBJ1-1; CDR3 length: 12; V gene: TRBV28; CDR3 protein: ASSLGGEATEAF
clone size: -; J gene: TRBJ2-4; CDR3 length: 16; V gene: TRBV4-1; CDR3 protein: ASSQDGGRAAAKNIQY
clone size: -; J gene: TRBJ2-7; CDR3 length: 12; V gene: TRBV6-1; CDR3 protein: ASSARTGDYEQY
clone size: -; J gene: TRBJ2-5; CDR3 length: 13; V gene: TRBV5-6; CDR3 protein: ASSSTAGARETQY
clone size: few; J gene: TRBJ1-5; CDR3 length: 11; V gene: TRBV30; CDR3 protein: AWSLDRDQPQH
clone size: -; J gene: TRBJ2-7; CDR3 length: 13; V gene: TRBV18; CDR3 protein: ASSPPSQGGYEQY
clone size: -; J gene: TRBJ2-1; CDR3 length: 14; V gene: TRBV7-9; CDR3 protein: ASTTGLGDSTNEQF
clone size: -; J gene: TRBJ1-5; CDR3 length: 13; V gene: TRBV11-2; CDR3 protein: ASSLRGGAGQPQH
clone size: few; J gene: TRBJ2-7; CDR3 length: 10; V gene: TRBV6-5; CDR3 protein: ASNPGGVEQY
clone size: few; J gene: TRBJ2-5; CDR3 length: 11; V gene: TRBV18; CDR3 protein: ASRTGTGETQY
clone size: many; J gene: TRBJ1-1; CDR3 length: 11; V gene: TRBV7-6; CDR3 protein: ASSPGLNTEAF
clone size: once; J gene: TRBJ2-5; CDR3 length: 12; V gene: TRBV6-6; CDR3 protein: ASSFRSRGETQY
clone size: -; J gene: TRBJ2-7; CDR3 length: 10; V gene: TRBV5-1; CDR3 protein: ASSLDYYEQY
clone size: few; J gene: TRBJ2-2; CDR3 length: 13; V gene: TRBV7-9; CDR3 protein: ASSRLGQGAGELF
clone size: -; J gene: TRBJ2-7; CDR3 length: 10; V gene: TRBV28; CDR3 protein: ASGRGSYEQY
clone size: few; J gene: TRBJ2-5; CDR3 length: 10; V gene: TRBV7-2; CDR3 protein: ASSRSEETQY
clone size: -; J gene: TRBJ2-3; CDR3 length: 11; V gene: TRBV7-9; CDR3 protein: ASRKIVTDTQY
clone size: many; J gene: TRBJ2-5; CDR3 length: 13; V gene: TRBV11-2; CDR3 protein: ASSFGGLPQETQY
clone size: -; J gene: TRBJ1-5; CDR3 length: 16; V gene: TRBV28; CDR3 protein: ASSLSGGGRVGNQPQH
clone size: -; J gene: TRBJ1-1; CDR3 length: 12; V gene: TRBV28; CDR3 protein: ASSLGVMNTEAF
clone size: -; J gene: TRBJ1-2; CDR3 length: 11; V gene: TRBV19; CDR3 protein: ASRIGQGHGYT
clone size: -; J gene: TRBJ2-2; CDR3 length: 13; V gene: TRBV2; CDR3 protein: ASMGTGDATGELF
clone size: -; J gene: TRBJ2-2; CDR3 length: 14; V gene: TRBV5-1; CDR3 protein: ASSLSLAGEAGELF
clone size: -; J gene: TRBJ2-2; CDR3 length: 10; V gene: TRBV5-1; CDR3 protein: ASSQQNGELF
clone size: -; J gene: TRBJ1-2; CDR3 length: 13; V gene: TRBV5-1; CDR3 protein: ASSLEPGGQGPGG
clone size: -; J gene: -; CDR3 length: 15; V gene: TRBV4-3; CDR3 protein: ASSQPILAGSSYEQY
clone size: many; J gene: TRBJ2-1; CDR3 length: 13; V gene: TRBV2; CDR3 protein: ASSGIVAGPNEQF
clone size: -; J gene: TRBJ2-7; CDR3 length: 11; V gene: TRBV7-2; CDR3 protein: ASSPRLAHEQY
clone size: few; J gene: TRBJ2-7; CDR3 length: 13; V gene: TRBV7-2; CDR3 protein: ASSSASGVQYEQY
clone size: few; J gene: TRBJ1-1; CDR3 length: 13; V gene: TRBV27; CDR3 protein: ASSAGTAPYTEAF
clone size: -; J gene: TRBJ1-2; CDR3 length: 12; V gene: TRBV2; CDR3 protein: ASSDNRGNYGYT
clone size: -; J gene: TRBJ2-1; CDR3 length: 14; V gene: TRBV10-3; CDR3 protein: AGSGTGGSLDNEQF
clone size: -; J gene: TRBJ1-3; CDR3 length: 13; V gene: TRBV5-1; CDR3 protein: ASSFEWGSGNTIY
clone size: few; J gene: TRBJ2-2; CDR3 length: 11; V gene: TRBV6-6; CDR3 protein: ASTQTGTGELF
clone size: -; J gene: TRBJ1-5; CDR3 length: 14; V gene: TRBV5-1; CDR3 protein: ASSLDGGLGNQPQH
clone size: few; J gene: TRBJ1-5; CDR3 length: 14; V gene: TRBV28; CDR3 protein: ASSPPDRGGSQPQH
clone size: few; J gene: TRBJ2-2; CDR3 length: 14; V gene: TRBV7-2; CDR3 protein: ASSVTSGIYTGELF
clone size: -; J gene: TRBJ1-1; CDR3 length: 11; V gene: TRBV6-5; CDR3 protein: AISEEKTVEAF
clone size: many; J gene: TRBJ2-7; CDR3 length: 15; V gene: TRBV28; CDR3 protein: ASSLVLFSGGSYEQY
clone size: few; J gene: TRBJ1-2; CDR3 length: 13; V gene: TRBV7-9; CDR3 protein: ASSTPGVANYGYT